This T cell receptor (beta chain) was obtained from a study of cytomegalovirus exposure and HLA in healthy donors. Primers: 60 Vbeta forward and 13 Jbeta reverse. Assay: immunoSEQ multiplex PCR; the TCRdb copy retains only in-frame clones and omits some. Among about 170,000 clones, 80% were seen once, and the ten largest hold around 4.4%. This CDR3 contains 13 residues. Trimming left V 4 bases short and J 8 bases short, with 12 bases between. Germline CDR1 reads MDHEN; CDR2 reads SYDVKM. The chain couples TRBV28 to TRBJ2-1, with a weak D call TRBD2 (6 bases). Sequencing was performed on PBMCs. The receptor was isolated from a woman between 45 and 60 years old in good health and CMV-seropositive. The CDR3 nucleotides are TGTGCCAGCAGTTCCTCTAGCGACGATGAGCAGTTCTTC. Translation: CASSSSSDDEQFF.